Following are 25 T cell receptor beta chains from one sample sequenced in a study of cytomegalovirus exposure and HLA in healthy donors. Vbeta (60) and Jbeta (13) primers were used in the PCR. TCRdb keeps only in-frame clones here, not all; method: immunoSEQ multiplex PCR. The sample has around 210,000 clones; roughly 77% are singletons. Specimen: PBMCs. Source of these receptors: a male donor in good health and CMV-seropositive.

This clone came up a few times. The chain couples TRBV9 to TRBJ2-2, with a possible D match to TRBD2 (5 bases). V dropped 0 bases and J dropped 6 bases, with 15 bases sitting between them. CDR3 size: 16 residues. The germline gives CDR1 SGDLS, CDR2 YYNGEE. The CDR3 coding sequence is TGTGCCAGCAGCGTAGTTTACACTAGTTTTGCCGGGGAGCTGTTTTTT. Its translation: CASSVVYTSFAGELFF. Full variable domain (remainder filled in from reference TRBV9 and TRBJ2-2): DSGVTQTPKHLITATGQRVTLRCSPRSGDLSVYWYQQSLDQGLQFLIQYYNGEERAKGNILERFSAQQFPDLHSELNLSSLELGDSALYFCASSVVYTSFAGELFFGEGSRLTVL.

The chain carries TRBV5-1 and TRBJ1-5; 7 bases fit TRBD1. Germline V CDR1 and CDR2: SGHRS, YFSETQ. The J segment lost 0 bases and the V segment lost 3 bases, leaving 6 bases of the junction unmatched. The CDR3 spans 16 residues. The CDR3 protein is CASSSGDRNSNQPQHF. For the CDR3, the DNA is TGCGCCAGCAGCTCCGGGGACAGAAATAGCAATCAGCCCCAGCATTTT.

This chain links TRBV7-9 with TRBJ1-2, with a weak D call TRBD1 (6 bases). The CDR3 is made up of 17 amino acids. Trimming cost V 0 bases and J 3 bases, with 17 bases left between them. Germline V gene data show CDR1 as SEHNR and CDR2 as FQNEAQ (reference sequence). Here the CDR3 reads CASSLASFRDMDYGYTF. CDR3 sequence (DNA): TGTGCCAGCAGCTTAGCGTCCTTCCGGGACATGGACTATGGCTACACCTTC.

The gene calls are TRBV7-9 and TRBJ2-2; 9 positions agree with TRBD2. Trimming took 3 bases from V and 1 from J; bases not matched to a gene: 6. In germline, CDR1 is SEHNR, CDR2 FQNEAQ (reference sequence). This CDR3 has 17 residues. The CDR3 DNA sequence: TGTGCCAGCAGCTTTCCTTCTAGCGGGGTGAACACCGGGGAGCTGTTTTTT. Its translation is CASSFPSSGVNTGELFF.

This chain joins TRBV19 and TRBJ2-1; 8 positions agree with TRBD2. J was trimmed by 4 bases and V by 9 bases; bases with no gene match: 8. This CDR3 has 14 amino acids. Germline lookup yields CDR1 LNHDA and CDR2 SQIVND (reference sequence). This chain's CDR3 is CASMIAGKYNEQFF. The DNA of the CDR3 is TGTGCCAGCATGATAGCGGGGAAATACAATGAGCAGTTCTTC.

The rearrangement links TRBV10-3 to TRBJ1-1; 7 bases are a match to TRBD1. The junction had 4 bases not matched to a gene; V was cut back by 8 bases and J by 1 base. The CDR3 covers 13 residues. Germline V CDR1 and CDR2: ENHRY, SYGVKD. The CDR3 region is CAILGQENTEAFF. In nucleotides, the CDR3 is TGTGCCATCCTCGGACAGGAGAACACTGAAGCTTTCTTT.

The rearrangement uses TRBV5-1 and TRBJ1-2; D unclear. Germline V gene sequence: CDR1 SGHRS, CDR2 YFSETQ. Trimming removed 2 bases at V and 0 bases at J, with 11 bases between. CDR3 length equals 15 residues. Here the CDR3 reads CASSLTAGTNYGYTF. The CDR3 DNA reads as TGCGCCAGCAGCTTAACCGCCGGTACTAACTATGGCTACACCTTC. The whole variable domain, filled in from reference TRBV5-1 and TRBJ1-2, reads KAGVTQTPRYLIKTRGQQVTLSCSPISGHRSVSWYQQTPGQGLQFLFEYFSETQRNKGNFPGRFSGRQFSNSRSEMNVSTLELGDSALYLCASSLTAGTNYGYTFGSGTRLTVV.

This chain connects TRBV27 to TRBJ2-1; D might be TRBD2 (5 bases). Germline V gives CDR1 MNHEY, CDR2 SMNVEV (reference sequence). With 6 bases removed from V and 7 bases from J, the gap between germline ends came to 10 bases. This CDR3 spans 12 amino acids. The CDR3 nucleotides read TGTGCCAGCAGCCGAACTAGAAATGAGCAGTTCTTC. Translation: CASSRTRNEQFF.

Concerning this clone itself: Sequence at one end of the junction differs from germline and may be a read error. CDR3 amino acids: CASSRQAGGAGELFF. In DNA, the CDR3 is TGTGCTAGCAGCCGTCAAGCGGGGGGAGCCGGGGAGCTGTTTTTT. This sequence joins TRBV7-7 and TRBJ2-2, with 9 bases identical to TRBD2. Germline V lookup: CDR1 SSHAT, CDR2 FNYEAQ (reference sequence). CDR3 length equals 15 residues.

The CDR3 loop is CASSQDSRGSYNEQFF. In DNA, the CDR3 is TGCGCCAGCAGCCAAGATTCCAGGGGATCCTACAATGAGCAGTTCTTC. The V call is TRBV4-3, the J call TRBJ2-1, with a tentative D call TRBD1 (6 bases). The CDR3 contains 16 residues. Per the germline V gene, CDR1 is LGHNA and CDR2 is YSLEER. Trimming took off 0 bases at V and 1 base at J, with 10 bases between the two ends.

The rearrangement links TRBV5-1 to TRBJ2-3; 14 bases fit TRBD2. Trimming removed 2 bases from V and 5 bases from J; junction bases left unmatched: 1. Germline lookup yields CDR1 SGHRS and CDR2 YFSETQ. The CDR3 is made up of 15 amino acids. The CDR3 region is CASSFGTSGRDTQYF. The CDR3 nucleotides are TGCGCCAGCAGCTTCGGGACTAGCGGGAGAGATACGCAGTATTTT.

This chain joins TRBV5-1 and TRBJ2-3; maybe TRBD2 (7 bases). The ends were cut back, 4 bases at V and 3 bases at J, with 12 bases in the middle. Looked up from germline, CDR1 is SGHRS and CDR2 is YFSETQ. The CDR3 length is 14 residues. The CDR3 DNA reads as TGCGCCAGCAGCCACGAGGGGGGGACAGATACGCAGTATTTT. This encodes CASSHEGGTDTQYF.

The CDR3 DNA reads as TGTGCCAGCAGCGCAGGGCCCCTTTACTCTGAAGCTTTCTTT. This gives the protein CASSAGPLYSEAFF. The V and J genes are TRBV9 and TRBJ1-1; maybe TRBD1 (5 bases). V was cut by 3 bases and J by 6 bases, with 15 bases left in between. The length of the CDR3 is 14 residues. Per germline, CDR1 SGDLS and CDR2 YYNGEE.

This rearrangement joins TRBV5-1 to TRBJ2-7; perhaps TRBD2 as D (6 bases). Germline CDR1 and CDR2: SGHRS and YFSETQ. This CDR3 is built from 15 residues. V lost 1 base and J 5 bases, leaving 16 bases between the germline ends. CDR3 nucleotides: TGCGCCAGCAGCTTGTCTACGGGAGTCGTCCACGAGCAGTACTTC. Amino acid sequence: CASSLSTGVVHEQYF.

This clone was counted a single time. Other DNA sequences in this specimen translate into the identical CDR3. This rearrangement joins TRBV7-2 to TRBJ1-3; 9 bases match TRBD1. This CDR3 is built from 16 residues. Germline values: CDR1 SGHTA, CDR2 FQGNSA. With V trimmed by 5 bases and J by 4 bases, 9 bases remained unmatched. The CDR3 DNA sequence: TGTGCCAGCAGCCTCCGGGACAGGGCACCAGGAAACACCATATATTTT. Encoded protein: CASSLRDRAPGNTIYF.

The chain uses TRBV6-5 and TRBJ1-5, with unresolved D. There are 12 residues in the CDR3. Trimming left V 7 bases short and J 2 bases short, with 6 bases between. The germline CDR1 and CDR2 sequences are MNHEY and SVGAGI. The CDR3 here is CASTTGNQPQHF. The CDR3 DNA reads as TGTGCCAGCACCACAGGCAATCAGCCCCAGCATTTT.

V is TRBV7-2 and J is TRBJ1-1; no definite D call. Germline values: CDR1 SGHTA, CDR2 FQGNSA. The V and J ends lost 3 bases and 4 bases respectively, with 9 bases between them. This CDR3 region has 13 residues. The CDR3 sequence is CASSFRGSTEAFF. CDR3 bases: TGTGCCAGCAGCTTCCGGGGAAGCACTGAAGCTTTCTTT.

V is TRBV9 and J is TRBJ1-2; no reliable D call. The germline gives CDR1 SGDLS, CDR2 YYNGEE. CDR3 size: 14 residues. V lost 2 bases and J 8 bases, leaving 16 bases between the germline ends. For the CDR3, the DNA is TGTGCCAGCAGCGTCCAGCCGGGCCGGGAAGGCTACACCTTC. Amino acids: CASSVQPGREGYTF.

The J gene is TRBJ2-7, the V gene TRBV5-4; TRBD2 matches at 8 bases. Per the germline V gene, CDR1 is SGHNT and CDR2 is YYREEE (reference sequence). This CDR3 has 14 amino acids. The V gene end was trimmed by 3 bases and the J gene end by 3 bases; junction bases not matched to a gene: 5. CDR3 loop: CASSSRGTSYEQYF. CDR3 DNA sequence: TGTGCCAGCAGCTCCCGGGGGACTAGCTACGAGCAGTACTTC.

A few counts support this clone. This chain uses TRBV9 with TRBJ2-1; 8 nucleotides match TRBD2. Germline CDR1 is SGDLS and CDR2 is YYNGEE. The CDR3 is made up of 14 amino acids. The V segment lost 5 bases and the J segment 4 bases; nucleotides outside the gene matches: 5. CDR3 in DNA: TGTGCCAGCAGTGTGACTAGCGCATACAATGAGCAGTTCTTC. Its protein is CASSVTSAYNEQFF.

The chain links TRBV18 to TRBJ1-5; D is unresolved. Looked up from germline, CDR1 is KGHSH and CDR2 is LQKENI. Trimming took off 4 bases at V and 4 bases at J, with 8 bases between the two ends. The CDR3 is 13 amino acids. For the CDR3, the DNA is TGTGCCAGCTCACTAGACATAAATCAGCCCCAGCATTTT. This sequence encodes CASSLDINQPQHF.

This clone was observed a few times. The chain has TRBV4-3 and TRBJ1-4; tentatively, D is TRBD1 (5 bases). This CDR3 spans 15 amino acids. Between the trimmed V and J ends, which lost 0 bases and 8 bases, there was a span of 13 bases. Germline CDR1 reads LGHNA; CDR2 reads YSLEER. CDR3 sequence (DNA): TGCGCCAGCAGCCAAGAAGCGGGGGTGAACGAAAAACTGTTTTTT. Amino acid sequence: CASSQEAGVNEKLFF.

The rearrangement uses TRBV4-3 and TRBJ1-6; TRBD1 agrees at 9 bases. Germline CDR1 and CDR2: LGHNA and YSLEER. The CDR3 sequence is 14 residues long. The V and J ends lost 6 bases and 9 bases, in that order; junction bases with no gene match: 6. Written as DNA, the CDR3 is TGCGCCAGCAGACAACAGGGGGCGAGTTCACCCCTCCACTTT. It codes for CASRQQGASSPLHF.

The J gene is TRBJ2-3, the V gene TRBV6-5; D perhaps matches TRBD2 (5 bases). V lost 5 bases and J 6 bases, leaving 12 bases between the germline ends. The CDR3 totals 13 residues. The V gene's germline CDR1 is MNHEY and CDR2 SVGAGI. Written as DNA, the CDR3 is TGTGCCAGCAGTCGACCGGGAAGGGATACGCAGTATTTT. As protein: CASSRPGRDTQYF.

V usage is TRBV5-4 and J usage is TRBJ2-3; perhaps TRBD2 as D (6 bases). There are 14 residues in the CDR3. V lost 4 bases to trimming and J lost 3 bases, with 12 bases between them. CDR1 and CDR2 (germline): SGHNT, YYREEE (reference sequence). The CDR3 reads CASSNRGRTDTQYF. CDR3 nucleotide sequence: TGTGCCAGCAGCAATCGGGGGAGGACAGATACGCAGTATTTT.